Given below is one T cell receptor (beta chain) in context. The identical CDR3 is also encoded by other nucleotide sequences in the sample. These data belong to a study of T cell changes during pregnancy in multiple sclerosis. Measured with immunoSEQ multiplex PCR; TCRdb has only the in-frame clones, and not every one. The data hold tens of thousands of clones, with about 90% observed a single time. Germline V lookup: CDR1 SGHTA, CDR2 FQGNSA. J gave up 2 bases and V 4 bases, and 4 bases lay outside the gene matches. This CDR3 is built from 15 residues. V usage is TRBV7-2 and J usage is TRBJ2-7, with 11 bases identical to TRBD2. The receptor comes from a female donor with multiple sclerosis, enrolled in a pregnancy study. The sequences come from CD8+ T cells from peripheral blood mononuclear cells, collected in the third trimester of pregnancy. This CDR3 is CASSSLAGGPYEQYF. CDR3 nucleotide sequence: TGTGCCAGCAGCTCTCTAGCGGGGGGACCCTACGAGCAGTACTTC.